This T cell receptor beta chain was identified in a study of a mutant IDH1 vaccine in newly diagnosed glioma. Study overall: Patients received vaccination from 4-6 weeks after radiotherapy alone, or with temozolomide cycles. An approximately 60% male, approximately 38% female split and a mean age of around 41 years characterized treated patients. Study-wide findings and caveats: Changes in the top peripheral T cell clonotypes seemingly had no bearing on pseudoprogression.

Concerning this clone itself: Its antigen is as yet unknown.

TCRdb keeps only in-frame clones here, not all; method: immunoSEQ multiplex PCR. The sample has some 120,000 clones; about four fifths are singletons. The time point is: week 11, during vaccination. Each dose delivered 300 ug of mutant IDH1 20-mer peptide subcutaneously with imiquimod. Newly diagnosed WHO grade 3 or 4 IDH1-mutant, ATRX-lost astrocytomas were identified in the donors. The receptor was derived from a man in his forties with glioma. Sequenced here: PBMCs, sampled from a glioma patient whose treatment included an IDH1 peptide vaccine.

CDR3 DNA sequence: TGTGCCAGCTCACCACCGAACGGCGGCTTTAATTCACCCCTCCACTTT. Amino acids: CASSPPNGGFNSPLHF. The chain is built from TRBV18 and TRBJ1-6, with D uncertain. This CDR3 contains 16 residues. Germline CDR1 is KGHSH and CDR2 is LQKENI. Trimming left V 0 bases short and J 6 bases short, with 12 bases between.